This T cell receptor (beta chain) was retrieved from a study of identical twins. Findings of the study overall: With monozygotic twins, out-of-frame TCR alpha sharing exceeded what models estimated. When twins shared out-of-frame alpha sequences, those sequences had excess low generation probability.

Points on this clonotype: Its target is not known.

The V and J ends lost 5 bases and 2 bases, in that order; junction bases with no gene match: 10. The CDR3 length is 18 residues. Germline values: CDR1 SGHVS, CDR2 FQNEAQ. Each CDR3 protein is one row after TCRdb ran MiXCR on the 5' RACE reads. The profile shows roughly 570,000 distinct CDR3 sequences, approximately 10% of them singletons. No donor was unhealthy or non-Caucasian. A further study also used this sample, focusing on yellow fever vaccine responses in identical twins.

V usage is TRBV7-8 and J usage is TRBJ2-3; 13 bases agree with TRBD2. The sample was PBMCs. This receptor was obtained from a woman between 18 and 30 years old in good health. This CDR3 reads CASSPGTSGAAHTDTQYF. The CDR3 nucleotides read TGTGCCAGCAGCCCGGGGACTAGCGGGGCAGCCCACACAGATACGCAGTATTTT. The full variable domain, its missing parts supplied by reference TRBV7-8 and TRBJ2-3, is GAGVSQSPRYKVAKRGQDVALRCDPISGHVSLFWYQQALGQGPEFLTYFQNEAQLDKSGLPSDRFFAERPEGSVSTLKIQRTQQEDSAVYLCASSPGTSGAAHTDTQYFGPGTRLTVL.